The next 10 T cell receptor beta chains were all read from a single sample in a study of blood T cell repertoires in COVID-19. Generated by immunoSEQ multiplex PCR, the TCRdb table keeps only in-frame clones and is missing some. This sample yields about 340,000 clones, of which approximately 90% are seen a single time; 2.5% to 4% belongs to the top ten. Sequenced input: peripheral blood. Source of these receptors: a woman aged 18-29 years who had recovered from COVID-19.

CDR3 in amino acids: CASSRNRAETQYF. DNA of the CDR3: TGTGCCAGTAGTAGAAACAGGGCGGAGACCCAGTACTTC. This chain uses TRBV19 with TRBJ2-5; tentative D call: TRBD1 (6 bases). Germline V gene sequence: CDR1 LNHDA, CDR2 SQIVND (reference sequence). V was cut by 4 bases and J by 5 bases, with 11 bases left in between. CDR3 length equals 13 residues.

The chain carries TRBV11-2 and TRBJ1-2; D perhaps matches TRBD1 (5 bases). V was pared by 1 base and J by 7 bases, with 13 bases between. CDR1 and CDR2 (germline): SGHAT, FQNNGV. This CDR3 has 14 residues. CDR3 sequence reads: CASSLADSGFGYTF. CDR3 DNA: TGTGCCAGCAGCTTAGCAGATTCAGGGTTTGGCTACACCTTC.

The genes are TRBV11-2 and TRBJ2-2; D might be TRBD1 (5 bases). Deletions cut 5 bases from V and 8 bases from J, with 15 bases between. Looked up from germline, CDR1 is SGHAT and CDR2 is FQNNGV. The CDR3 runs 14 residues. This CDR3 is CASSPDMLEGELFF. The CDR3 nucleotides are TGTGCCAGCAGCCCGGACATGCTAGAAGGGGAGCTGTTTTTT.

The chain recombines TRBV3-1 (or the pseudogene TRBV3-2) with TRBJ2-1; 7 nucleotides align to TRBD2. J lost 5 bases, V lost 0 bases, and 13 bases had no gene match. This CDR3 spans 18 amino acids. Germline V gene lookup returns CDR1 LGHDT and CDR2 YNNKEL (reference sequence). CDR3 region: CASSQDTTAGESHNEQFF. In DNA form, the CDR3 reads TGTGCCAGCAGCCAAGATACGACGGCGGGAGAGTCCCACAATGAGCAGTTCTTC.

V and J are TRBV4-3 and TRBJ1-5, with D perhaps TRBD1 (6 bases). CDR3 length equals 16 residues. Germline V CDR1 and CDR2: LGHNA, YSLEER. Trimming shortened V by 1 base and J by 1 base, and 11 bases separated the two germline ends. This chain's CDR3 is CASSQGYRASNQPQHF. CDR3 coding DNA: TGCGCCAGCAGCCAAGGTTACAGGGCAAGCAATCAGCCCCAGCATTTT.

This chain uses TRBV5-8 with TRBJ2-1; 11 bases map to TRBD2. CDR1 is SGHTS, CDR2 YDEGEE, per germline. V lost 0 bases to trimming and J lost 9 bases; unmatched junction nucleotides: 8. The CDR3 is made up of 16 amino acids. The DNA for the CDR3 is TGTGCCAGCAGCTTGGCCAGTCTAGCGGGAGGTATTGAGCAGTTCTTC. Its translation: CASSLASLAGGIEQFF.

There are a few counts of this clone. CDR3 coding DNA: TGTGCCAGCAGAAAACAGAGGGAAGGGGAAAAACTGTTTTTT. It yields the protein CASRKQREGEKLFF. J is TRBJ1-4 and V is TRBV7-8; no definite D call. CDR3 size: 14 residues. Per the germline V gene, CDR1 is SGHVS and CDR2 is FQNEAQ. With 6 bases removed from V and 8 bases from J, the gap between germline ends came to 16 bases. Filled out from reference TRBV7-8 and TRBJ1-4, the complete variable domain reads GAGVSQSPRYKVAKRGQDVALRCDPISGHVSLFWYQQALGQGPEFLTYFQNEAQLDKSGLPSDRFFAERPEGSVSTLKIQRTQQEDSAVYLCASRKQREGEKLFFGSGTQLSVL.

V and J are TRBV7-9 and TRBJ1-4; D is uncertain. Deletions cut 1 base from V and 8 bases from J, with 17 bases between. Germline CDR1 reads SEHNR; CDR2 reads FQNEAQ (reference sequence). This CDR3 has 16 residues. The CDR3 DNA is TGTGCCAGCAGCTTAGACGTCGACATGAGTGAAGAAAAACTGTTTTTT. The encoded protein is CASSLDVDMSEEKLFF.

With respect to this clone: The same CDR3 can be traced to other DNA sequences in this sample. The chain's CDR3 is CASRPRDRGLNTEAFF. The CDR3 bases are TGTGCCAGCAGACCCCGGGACAGGGGATTAAACACTGAAGCTTTCTTT. The V call is TRBV11-3, the J call TRBJ1-1, with 10 bases matching TRBD1. The V segment lost 6 bases and the J segment 2 bases; nucleotides outside the gene matches: 9. The CDR3 extends over 16 amino acids. CDR1 is SGHNT and CDR2 is YENEEA in the germline V gene. The full variable domain, rest sourced from reference TRBV11-3 and TRBJ1-1, is EAGVVQSPRYKIIEKKQPVAFWCNPISGHNTLYWYLQNLGQGPELLIRYENEEAVDDSQLPKDRFSAERLKGVDSTLKIQPAELGDSAVYLCASRPRDRGLNTEAFFGQGTRLTVV.

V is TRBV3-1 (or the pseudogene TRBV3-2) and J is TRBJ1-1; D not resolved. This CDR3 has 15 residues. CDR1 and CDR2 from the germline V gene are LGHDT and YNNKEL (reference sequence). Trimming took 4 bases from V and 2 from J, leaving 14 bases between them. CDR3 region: CASSPGSGRNTEAFF. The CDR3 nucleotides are TGTGCCAGCAGCCCCGGCAGCGGGCGTAACACTGAAGCTTTCTTT.